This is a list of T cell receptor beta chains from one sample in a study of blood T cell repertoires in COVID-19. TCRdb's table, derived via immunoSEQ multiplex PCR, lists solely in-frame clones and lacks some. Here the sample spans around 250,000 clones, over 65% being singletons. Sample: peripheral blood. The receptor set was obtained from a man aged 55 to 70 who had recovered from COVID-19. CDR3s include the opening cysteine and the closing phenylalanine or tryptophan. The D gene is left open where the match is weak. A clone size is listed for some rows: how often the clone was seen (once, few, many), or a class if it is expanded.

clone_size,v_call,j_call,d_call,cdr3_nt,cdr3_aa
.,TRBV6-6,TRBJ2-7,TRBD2,TGTGCCAGCAGTGCTAGCGGGGGTGGCTACGAGCAGTACTTC,CASSASGGGYEQYF
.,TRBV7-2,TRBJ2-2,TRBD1,TGTGCCAGCAGGCAACAGGGGGCGGTCGGGGAGCTGTTTTTT,CASRQQGAVGELFF
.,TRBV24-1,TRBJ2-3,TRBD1,TGTGCCACCAGTGACTACAGGGGGCGCCCCGCAGATACGCAGTATTTT,CATSDYRGRPADTQYF
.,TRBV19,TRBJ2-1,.,TGTGCCAGTTTGTGGGGGCATGAGCAGTTCTTC,CASLWGHEQFF
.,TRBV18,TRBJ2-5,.,TGTGCCAGCTCCCCGTCAGGAGCGGTGGGGGAGACCCAGTACTTC,CASSPSGAVGETQYF
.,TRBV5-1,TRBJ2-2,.,TGCGCCAGCAGCTCCGGACAGTCCGGGGAGCTGTTTTTT,CASSSGQSGELFF
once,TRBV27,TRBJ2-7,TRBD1,TGTGCCAGCAGCGTGCGTTCGGACAGGGCCTACGAGCAGTACTTC,CASSVRSDRAYEQYF
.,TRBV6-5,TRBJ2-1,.,TGTGCCAGCTGTAGACAGTCCTCCTACAATGAGCAGTTCTTC,CASCRQSSYNEQFF
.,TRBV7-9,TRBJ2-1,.,TGTGCCAGCCAGAAAGACAGCAGCAATGAGCAGTTCTTC,CASQKDSSNEQFF
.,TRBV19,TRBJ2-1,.,TGTGCCAGTGCAACGAGGAGGGAGACCTACAATGAGCAGTTCTTC,CASATRRETYNEQFF
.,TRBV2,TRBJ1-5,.,TGTGCCAGCAAACTAGGGAGCTCTACTCAGCCCCAGCATTTT,CASKLGSSTQPQHF
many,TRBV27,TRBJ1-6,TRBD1,TGTGCCAGCAGGTCCGGGACAGGGGGTTTTGCACCCCTCCACTTT,CASRSGTGGFAPLHF
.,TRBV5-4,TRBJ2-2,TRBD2,TGTGCCAGCAGCTCGCCGGGACTAGCGGGAAGGGTCGGGGAGCTGTTTTTT,CASSSPGLAGRVGELFF
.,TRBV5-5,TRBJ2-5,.,TGTGCCAGCAGCCCAGGGATCCAAGAGACCCAGTACTTC,CASSPGIQETQYF
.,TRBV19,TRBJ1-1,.,TGTGCCAGTAGTGTCGATAGTATGAACACTGAAGCTTTCTTT,CASSVDSMNTEAFF
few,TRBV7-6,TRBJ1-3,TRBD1,TGTGCCAGCAGCCAATCGACCCCCTTCACAGGGGATCCTGGAAACACCATATATTTT,CASSQSTPFTGDPGNTIYF